This record looks at one T cell receptor (beta chain) sequence and its context. Its cognate antigen is unknown. Possible read error: a much larger clone is one base away. This sample stems from a study of blood T cells in healthy people across ages. Study-wide points: The unsorted PBMCs prevented any conclusive comparison of naive versus antigen-experienced cells. The percentage of naive T cells correlated strongly with TCR beta diversity. While age rose, TCR beta diversity per million T cells dropped in a roughly linear way.

A J-beta primer mix and a sample-barcoded 5' primer were used in a second PCR of about 7 to 12 cycles. Each CDR3 protein is one row after TCRdb ran MiXCR on the 5' RACE reads. Counted here are about a million distinct CDR3 sequences, roughly half occurring once; the ten biggest clones make up about a fifth. With each sample, at least 5.5 micrograms of total RNA were extracted. CDR3 size: 14 residues. Germline CDR1 SEHNR, CDR2 FQNEAQ (reference sequence). Trimming removed 5 bases from V and 4 bases from J; junction bases left unmatched: 6. V gene TRBV7-9 combines with J gene TRBJ2-5, with 8 bases that match TRBD2. The TCR comes from a woman in her fifties or sixties in good health. The sample comprised blood. The CDR3 region has the DNA TGTGCCAGCAGCGGGATAGCGGGGAGAGAGACCCAGTACTTC. Amino acid sequence: CASSGIAGRETQYF.